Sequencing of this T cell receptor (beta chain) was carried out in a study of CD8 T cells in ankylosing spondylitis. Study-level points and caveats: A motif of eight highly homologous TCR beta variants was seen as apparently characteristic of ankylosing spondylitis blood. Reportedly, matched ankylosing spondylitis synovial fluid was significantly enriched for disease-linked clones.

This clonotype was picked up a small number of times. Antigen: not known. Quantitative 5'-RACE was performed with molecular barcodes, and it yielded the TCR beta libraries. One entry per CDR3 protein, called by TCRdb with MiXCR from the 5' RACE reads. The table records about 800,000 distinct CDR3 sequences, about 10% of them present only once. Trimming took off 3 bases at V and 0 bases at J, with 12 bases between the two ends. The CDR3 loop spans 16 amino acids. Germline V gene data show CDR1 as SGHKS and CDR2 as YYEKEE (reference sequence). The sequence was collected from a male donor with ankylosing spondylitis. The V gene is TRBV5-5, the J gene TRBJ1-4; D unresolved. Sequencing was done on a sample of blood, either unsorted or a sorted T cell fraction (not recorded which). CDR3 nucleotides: TGTGCCAGCAGCTCAGCACAGCGGACAACTAATGAAAAACTGTTTTTT. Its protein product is CASSSAQRTTNEKLFF.